Presented here are 32 T cell receptor beta chains from one specimen sequenced in a study of T-cell reconstitution after alpha-beta-depleted transplantation in children (dated by TCRdb to about 2016). Library construction relied on PCR. Sequenced on an Illumina HiSeq 2500. To normalize quantification of the TCRbeta repertoire, the TCR libraries were built with molecular barcoding that relied on unique molecular identifiers. TCRdb reran the public reads through fastp at Q25 and MiXCR, keeping productive beta chains. CDR3 protein sequences are deduplicated, and each keeps its most common genes and DNA. Here the sample has fewer than 400,000 distinct CDR3 sequences; 20% occur a single time. The leading ten clones occupy 3.8% of the sample. The source was PBMCs from the stem cell graft donor, collected from the stem cell graft. These receptors were taken from a human donor who donated a stem cell graft to a child with acute myeloid leukemia.

This clonotype has just a few counts. This chain links TRBV20-1 with TRBJ2-3; D is undetermined. V was clipped by 2 bases and J by 6 bases, with 9 bases between them. The CDR3 has 12 residues. The germline gives CDR1 DFQATT, CDR2 SNEGSKA (reference sequence). The CDR3 loop is CSARRQADTQYF. The CDR3 nucleotides read TGCAGTGCTAGAAGGCAAGCGGATACGCAGTATTTT.

This sequence joins TRBV14 and TRBJ1-5, with a possible D match to TRBD1 (5 bases). V lost 5 bases, J lost 7 bases, and 15 bases lay in between. Germline values: CDR1 SGHDN, CDR2 FVKESK. CDR3 length: 14 residues. The CDR3 loop reads CASSAMGGGQPQHF. CDR3 DNA sequence: TGTGCCAGCAGCGCCATGGGGGGGGGACAGCCCCAGCATTTT.

The chain joins TRBV7-2 to TRBJ2-1, with 8 positions matching TRBD2. V was pared by 1 base and J by 10 bases, with 6 bases of the junction left unmatched. Looked up from germline, CDR1 is SGHTA and CDR2 is FQGNSA. The CDR3 totals 14 residues. Here the CDR3 reads CASSLVRLAPEQFF. The CDR3 DNA reads as TGTGCCAGCAGCTTAGTCCGACTAGCGCCCGAGCAGTTCTTC.

This clonotype was found many times. The rearrangement uses TRBV7-9 and TRBJ2-1, with 10 bases that match TRBD2. The length of the CDR3 is 15 residues. Germline assignment: CDR1 SEHNR and CDR2 FQNEAQ (reference sequence). Trimming took 5 bases from V and 4 from J; bases not matched to a gene: 5. Written as DNA, the CDR3 is TGTGCCAGCAGCCAAACTAGCGGGAATTACAATGAGCAGTTCTTC. Translated: CASSQTSGNYNEQFF.

This chain uses TRBV15 with TRBJ2-7; possible D gene TRBD2, 6 bases. CDR1 is LNHNV, CDR2 YYDKDF, per germline (reference sequence). V was cut by 8 bases and J by 1 base, with 12 bases left in between. This CDR3 region has 13 residues. CDR3 sequence reads: CATRPSVSYEQYF. In DNA, the CDR3 is TGTGCCACCCGACCTAGCGTGTCCTACGAGCAGTACTTC.

The V call is TRBV10-2, the J call TRBJ2-1; D ambiguous. Germline V gene sequence: CDR1 WSHSY, CDR2 SAAADI. The CDR3 extends over 15 amino acids. V was trimmed by 6 bases and J by 0 bases, leaving 12 bases between them. CDR3 loop: CASRAGQSSYNEQFF. DNA of the CDR3: TGCGCCAGCAGGGCCGGGCAGAGCTCCTACAATGAGCAGTTCTTC.

This rearrangement joins TRBV7-3 to TRBJ2-2; tentative D call: TRBD1 (6 bases). The V gene lost 5 bases and the J gene lost 6 bases, with 10 bases spanning the gap. The CDR3 consists of 13 residues. CDR1 and CDR2 (germline): SGHTA, FQGTGA. Written as DNA, the CDR3 is TGTGCCAGCAGCGATACAGGGTCCGGGGAGCTGTTTTTT. It specifies CASSDTGSGELFF.

This clonotype was recorded a few times. The V call is TRBV10-3, the J call TRBJ1-2; D perhaps matches TRBD1 (6 bases). The CDR3 is made up of 14 amino acids. V lost 5 bases, J lost 5 bases, and 15 bases lay in between. Germline values: CDR1 ENHRY, CDR2 SYGVKD. CDR3 region: CAISFTGREYGYTF. The CDR3 DNA sequence: TGTGCCATCAGTTTCACAGGGAGGGAATATGGCTACACCTTC.

The rearrangement joins TRBV7-2 to TRBJ2-7, with 10 bases that match TRBD2. From germline, CDR1 is SGHTA and CDR2 FQGNSA. V was clipped by 5 bases and J by 3 bases; unmatched bases: 4. This CDR3 comprises 14 residues. The CDR3 sequence is CASSRGTSVYEQYF. The CDR3, as DNA: TGTGCCAGCAGCCGGGGGACTAGCGTCTACGAGCAGTACTTC.

This clonotype has more than one count but fewer than ten. The chain employs TRBV9 and TRBJ2-7; 7 bases are a match to TRBD1. The germline gives CDR1 SGDLS, CDR2 YYNGEE. This CDR3 comprises 14 residues. After removal of 2 bases from V and 5 bases from J, the junction contained 7 bases not matched to a gene. The CDR3 DNA follows: TGTGCCAGCAGCGTCCTCACAGGGGACGACGAGCAGTACTTC. This codes for CASSVLTGDDEQYF.

J is TRBJ1-5 and V is TRBV5-1; a weak D match, TRBD1 (5 bases). The V end lost 4 bases, the J end lost 3 bases, and 11 bases lay between the germline ends. The CDR3 has 14 residues. The V gene's germline CDR1 is SGHRS and CDR2 YFSETQ. Here the CDR3 DNA reads TGCGCCAGCAGCCCCGGGACCTTCAATCAGCCCCAGCATTTT. This encodes CASSPGTFNQPQHF.

The V and J genes are TRBV27 and TRBJ2-3; 7 nucleotides line up with TRBD1. Germline CDR1 MNHEY, CDR2 SMNVEV (reference sequence). V shed 1 base and J 2 bases; nucleotides not matched to a gene: 3. The CDR3 covers 15 residues. CDR3 residues: CASSLYGTVTDTQYF. CDR3 coding DNA: TGTGCCAGCAGTTTATACGGGACAGTCACAGATACGCAGTATTTT.

Remarks on this clonotype: Here the CDR3 omits its conserved ending phenylalanine or tryptophan, so a read error is the likely source. V gene TRBV12-3 or TRBV12-4 combines with J gene TRBJ1-3; 10 nucleotides agree with TRBD1. This CDR3 spans 15 amino acids. Trimming cost V 9 bases and J 0 bases; bases outside gene matches: 5. The CDR3 loop reads CASMDRGSSGNTIYC. CDR3 DNA sequence: TGTGCCAGTATGGACAGGGGGAGCTCTGGAAACACCATATATTGT.

This clonotype was seen a few times. The chain employs TRBV12-3 or TRBV12-4 and TRBJ2-1; TRBD1 aligns across 7 bases. V lost 2 bases and J lost 7; bases outside the gene matches: 8. The CDR3 sequence is 15 residues long. CDR3 in amino acids: CASSLLQGNKNEQFF. DNA for the CDR3: TGTGCCAGCAGTTTATTACAGGGGAATAAGAATGAGCAGTTCTTC.

The gene calls are TRBV29-1 and TRBJ2-1; 7 nucleotides match TRBD2. Trimming at V came to 3 bases and at J to 5 bases, leaving 10 bases not matched to a gene. The CDR3 loop spans 15 amino acids. Germline V lookup: CDR1 SQVTM, CDR2 ANQGSEA. As DNA, the CDR3 is TGCAGCGTTGATTATCGCCTAGCGGTAAACAATGAGCAGTTCTTC. As protein: CSVDYRLAVNNEQFF.

The chain recombines TRBV27 with TRBJ2-1, with 9 bases matching TRBD2. This CDR3 is 18 amino acids long. Germline values: CDR1 MNHEY, CDR2 SMNVEV (reference sequence). Germline trimming cut 3 bases from V and 9 bases from J; bases unmatched to any gene: 18. The CDR3 DNA is TGTGCCAGCAGTTTGGCCTATAATTTACTAGCGGGTGTTGGTGAGCAGTTCTTC. Translating gives CASSLAYNLLAGVGEQFF.

The chain couples TRBV12-3 or TRBV12-4 to TRBJ2-7; tentative D call: TRBD1 (5 bases). Deletions cut 6 bases from V and 7 bases from J, with 13 bases between. The CDR3 covers 12 residues. In DNA, the CDR3 is TGTGCCAGCAGGACAGCCGATGGAGAGCAGTACTTC. Amino acids: CASRTADGEQYF.

The chain employs TRBV29-1 and TRBJ1-5; D uncertain. Germline CDR1 reads SQVTM; CDR2 reads ANQGSEA. The ends were cut back, 1 base at V and 0 bases at J, with 28 bases in the middle. This CDR3 comprises 21 residues. The CDR3 protein is CSVEGWKHTHDALCSNQPQHF. CDR3 nucleotides: TGCAGCGTTGAAGGATGGAAACACACTCATGATGCACTGTGTAGCAATCAGCCCCAGCATTTT.

In this sample, this clonotype turned up a few times. The chain employs TRBV4-2 and TRBJ2-7, with no clear D. V was clipped by 0 bases and J by 2 bases, with 14 bases between them. The germline gives CDR1 LGHNA, CDR2 YNFKEQ. The CDR3 loop spans 16 amino acids. The CDR3 DNA reads as TGTGCCAGCAGCCAAGAAGGTACGGTATTAACCTACGAGCAGTACTTC. Encoded protein: CASSQEGTVLTYEQYF.

In its sample, this clonotype was seen many times. The rearrangement joins TRBV20-1 to TRBJ2-1, with D tentatively TRBD1 (6 bases). CDR1 DFQATT and CDR2 SNEGSKA come from the germline V gene (reference sequence). The CDR3 is 14 amino acids. V was shortened by 4 bases and J by 4 bases, with 14 bases between the two germline ends. CDR3 nucleotides: TGCAGTGCTACCTCGGCAGGACAGTACAATGAGCAGTTCTTC. It yields the protein CSATSAGQYNEQFF.

This clonotype came up many times. CDR3 sequence (DNA): TGCAGTGCCCCGGGACTAGCGGCGTGGACCGGGGAGCTGTTTTTT. Its protein is CSAPGLAAWTGELFF. The chain is built from TRBV20-1 and TRBJ2-2, with 11 bases lining up with TRBD2. The CDR3 consists of 15 residues. V lost 6 bases to trimming and J lost 5 bases; unmatched junction nucleotides: 8. Germline V gene lookup returns CDR1 DFQATT and CDR2 SNEGSKA (reference sequence).

In its sample, this clonotype was seen many times. The chain couples TRBV4-2 to TRBJ2-3; unclear D gene. This CDR3 spans 18 amino acids. Germline V gene data show CDR1 as LGHNA and CDR2 as YNFKEQ. V lost 0 bases to trimming and J lost 3 bases, with 19 bases between them. The CDR3 nucleotides are TGTGCCAGCAGCCAAGATTCCCCTACCCCAGGCCTGACAGATACGCAGTATTTT. It is translated as CASSQDSPTPGLTDTQYF.

This clonotype was seen a handful of times. The J gene is TRBJ2-1, the V gene TRBV2; D is unclear. Trimming stripped 6 bases from V and 4 bases from J, with 13 bases between. The CDR3 consists of 14 residues. The germline V gene has CDR1 SNHLY and CDR2 FYNNEI. The CDR3 DNA reads as TGTGCCAGCAGACCAGTGGACGCTTACAATGAGCAGTTCTTC. Its protein is CASRPVDAYNEQFF.

At least ten counts were recorded for this clonotype. The rearrangement joins TRBV12-3 or TRBV12-4 to TRBJ2-5; 8 bases map to TRBD2. CDR3 size: 13 residues. V was pared by 5 bases and J by 4 bases, with 3 bases of the junction left unmatched. The CDR3 is CASSGTRAETQYF. The CDR3 DNA reads TGTGCCAGCAGTGGGACTAGAGCAGAGACCCAGTACTTC.

This clonotype showed up many times. The rearrangement uses TRBV7-9 and TRBJ2-1, with 8 bases identical to TRBD1. V lost 6 bases and J lost 4; bases outside the gene matches: 8. CDR1 SEHNR and CDR2 FQNEAQ come from the germline V gene (reference sequence). CDR3 length: 15 amino acids. For the CDR3, the DNA is TGTGCCAGCAGTTCAGAACAGGGGGGTTACAATGAGCAGTTCTTC. Translated: CASSSEQGGYNEQFF.

The rearrangement uses TRBV28 and TRBJ2-3, with D possibly matching TRBD1 (6 bases). Trimming took 2 bases from V and 4 from J, leaving 10 bases between them. The CDR3 extends over 14 amino acids. Germline values: CDR1 MDHEN, CDR2 SYDVKM. The CDR3 is CASSLVQGPDTQYF. The CDR3 bases are TGTGCCAGCAGTTTAGTGCAGGGGCCAGATACGCAGTATTTT.

The CDR3 reads CSARTGGVETQYF. Here the CDR3 DNA reads TGCAGTGCTAGGACAGGGGGAGTAGAGACCCAGTACTTC. This rearrangement joins TRBV20-1 to TRBJ2-5, with 9 bases fitting TRBD1. From germline, CDR1 is DFQATT and CDR2 SNEGSKA (reference sequence). This CDR3 comprises 13 residues. J lost 4 bases, V lost 3 bases, and 3 bases had no gene match.

J is TRBJ2-5 and V is TRBV20-1; D remains unclear. V lost 0 bases and J 4 bases, leaving 15 bases between the germline ends. CDR3 length: 15 amino acids. In germline, CDR1 is DFQATT, CDR2 SNEGSKA (reference sequence). CDR3 DNA sequence: TGCAGTGCTAGAGACCCGATACAAAAACGAGAGACCCAGTACTTC. This codes for CSARDPIQKRETQYF.

The chain employs TRBV28 and TRBJ2-7; TRBD1 aligns across 7 bases. Germline loops: CDR1 MDHEN, CDR2 SYDVKM. The CDR3 runs to 13 residues. V shed 6 bases, J shed 3 bases, and the junction held 5 bases outside the gene matches. The CDR3 here is CASRRQGLYEQYF. The CDR3 nucleotides are TGTGCCAGCAGAAGACAGGGCCTCTACGAGCAGTACTTC. The complete variable domain, with remaining parts taken from reference TRBV28 and TRBJ2-7, reads DVKVTQSSRYLVKRTGEKVFLECVQDMDHENMFWYRQDPGLGLRLIYFSYDVKMKEKGDIPEGYSVSREKKERFSLILESASTNQTSMYLCASRRQGLYEQYFGPGTRLTVT.

The V call is TRBV7-9, the J call TRBJ2-1, with D unclear. Trimming removed 1 base at V and 14 bases at J, with 12 bases between. CDR1 is SEHNR, CDR2 FQNEAQ, per germline (reference sequence). The CDR3 covers 12 residues. The CDR3 sequence: CASSLGGGPKFF. The CDR3 DNA sequence: TGTGCCAGCAGCTTAGGGGGTGGTCCGAAGTTCTTC.

The sample holds many counts of this clonotype. The chain employs TRBV12-5 and TRBJ2-3; D possibly corresponds to TRBD2 (5 bases). Germline V gene data show CDR1 as LGHNT and CDR2 as FRNRAP. CDR3 length equals 14 residues. The V end was cut by 7 bases, the J end by 0 bases, with 11 bases between. This CDR3 is CASAVGGSTDTQYF. CDR3 DNA: TGTGCTAGTGCGGTGGGCGGGAGCACAGATACGCAGTATTTT. The full variable domain, rest sourced from reference TRBV12-5 and TRBJ2-3, is DARVTQTPRHKVTEMGQEVTMRCQPILGHNTVFWYRQTMMQGLELLAYFRNRAPLDDSGMPKDRFSAEMPDATLATLKIQPSEPRDSAVYFCASAVGGSTDTQYFGPGTRLTVL.

This clonotype was counted a few times. The rearrangement joins TRBV5-1 to TRBJ2-5, with a possible D match to TRBD1 (6 bases). Germline CDR1 is SGHRS and CDR2 is YFSETQ. The V and J ends lost 1 base and 5 bases respectively, with 9 bases between them. CDR3 length: 13 amino acids. CDR3 coding DNA: TGCGCCAGCAGCTTGTGGGGGCCGGAGACCCAGTACTTC. The encoded protein is CASSLWGPETQYF.